This TCR beta chain was found in a study of STAT5B mutations in CD4+ large granular lymphocyte leukemia. Overall study findings and caveats: Higher CD4+ than CD8+ T-LGLL clonality might reflect small sample size.

The junction had 8 bases not matched to a gene; V was cut back by 4 bases and J by 6 bases. The germline gives CDR1 MGHRA, CDR2 YSYEKL. CDR3 length: 15 amino acids. Worth noting for this clone: Its specificity is unknown.

The protocol was immunoSEQ multiplex PCR, while the TCRdb copy is restricted to in-frame clones and leaves out a portion. Among 23,000 or so clones, about 70% were seen once, and the ten largest hold around 9.6%. Sample: CD4+ T cells from blood buffy coats. This clonotype originated in a human donor in good health. The chain is built from TRBV4-1 and TRBJ2-1, with 8 bases fitting TRBD2. The CDR3 sequence is CASSPRGATGNEQFF. The CDR3 DNA sequence: TGCGCCAGCAGCCCGCGGGGGGCTACGGGCAATGAGCAGTTCTTC.